The source of this T cell receptor (beta chain) is a study of blood T cell repertoires in COVID-19 (dated by TCRdb to 2018 to 2020). A note on the overall study: The collaborator samples originated in the United States, Italy and Spain and spanned the acute and convalescent phases of COVID-19. The samples were drawn from the first 160 participants of the ongoing ImmuneRACE study and from 950 to 1,500 subjects provided by 6 global collaborators. Where available, HLA class I and class II types were obtained from metadata supplied by the sample provider rather than from assay-based typing. A freely available public database, intended as a resource for researchers studying the immune response to SARS-CoV-2, is where the repertoires were released. Nearly every sample came with metadata listing a de-identified subject ID, COVID-19 status, age in years and sex. Subjects who had been exposed to COVID-19, were actively infected with it, or had recovered from it provided the deeply sampled blood TCRbeta repertoires that made up the dataset. The material from the prospective study consisted of cDNA or gDNA derived from T cells, B-cell-depleted T cells, or PBMCs.

To note about this clone: Its antigen is unknown. No quality values exist for individual bases; no much larger clone is one base distant.

TCRbeta CDR3 regions were amplified from genomic DNA by means of the immunoSEQ Assay, a bias-controlled multiplex PCR. Processing in the source paper ran as follows. The number of nucleated cells in each sample was estimated from the amplification of reference gene primers within the assay. Sequence reads were collapsed and filtered to measure the absolute abundance of every unique TCRbeta CDR3 rearrangement. For each sample, productive Simpson clonality was calculated as the square root of Simpson's diversity index across productive rearrangements. What TCRdb holds here is the immuneACCESS table cut down to in-frame rearrangements. Part of the clones is not present; checked against another copy, under half of the missing clones reflect an unresolved V gene, and the others are unexplained. The DNA gave D and trimming, while V, J and clone size come from that table. Within this sample are around 250,000 clones, with approximately 89% of them counted one time only. The ten largest clones represent 1.5% to 2% of the sample.

According to the germline V gene (reference sequence), CDR1 reads SGHKS and CDR2 reads YYEKEE. The CDR3, cysteine through phenylalanine, is 14 amino acids long. Of all the DNA, just the CDR3 is kept, 42 bases in frame from base 1. Germline trimming: 1 base from V, 5 bases from J; junction bases outside gene matches: 4. Samples from volunteer blood donors who had recovered from COVID-19 were contributed by a second Seattle source. Whole blood was collected in K2EDTA tubes by collaborating institutions according to the institutions' own protocols. For TCRbeta analysis, collaborators shipped samples in one of three forms: frozen whole blood, isolated PBMCs, or DNA extracted from either of those sample types. General conclusions and limits of the study: Clinical and demographic metadata were provided uncurated, with the amount varying by source and participant.

The chain was built from TRBV5-5 and TRBJ2-3; 7 nucleotides in the junction match TRBD2. Sequenced input: peripheral blood. The TCR sequence derives from a woman between 55 and 75 years old who had recovered from COVID-19. The CDR3 in this case is CASSLQRGRDTQYF. Here is the DNA: TGTGCCAGCAGCTTGCAGCGGGGCAGAGATACGCAGTATTTT.